Shown below are 6 T cell receptor beta chains from a single sample sequenced in a study of blood T cell repertoires in COVID-19. The method was immunoSEQ multiplex PCR; TCRdb's version includes in-frame clones alone and lacks a portion of them. This sample has about 140,000 clones, with around 90% found just once. The sequencing sample was made of peripheral blood. The receptors stem from a human donor in a cohort sampled during active COVID-19.

This chain uses TRBV29-1 with TRBJ1-1; 9 bases agree with TRBD1. CDR1 and CDR2 (germline): SQVTM, ANQGSEA. With V trimmed by 4 bases and J by 6 bases, 6 bases remained unmatched. CDR3 length: 13 residues. CDR3 residues: CSVAWTGDAEAFF. The CDR3 coding sequence is TGCAGCGTTGCTTGGACAGGGGACGCTGAAGCTTTCTTT.

J is TRBJ2-3 and V is TRBV7-6; 10 nucleotides line up with TRBD2. The CDR3 has 15 residues. Germline V gene data show CDR1 as SGHVS and CDR2 as FNYEAQ. V lost 5 bases to trimming and J lost 1 base; unmatched junction nucleotides: 3. For the CDR3, the DNA is TGTGCCAGCAGCCCTCTAGCGGGGGGCACAGATACGCAGTATTTT. Translated: CASSPLAGGTDTQYF.

The chain has TRBV21-1 and TRBJ2-7; the table's D call, TRBD2, has no DNA check behind it. TRBV21-1 is tagged as a pseudogene. The CDR3 sequence is 14 residues long. The CDR3 sequence: CASSKVGSRYEQYF. The CDR3, as DNA: TGTGCCAGCAGCAAAGTTGGTAGTCGGTACGAGCAGTACTTC.

This chain connects TRBV2 to TRBJ1-1; maybe TRBD1 (5 bases). V shed 4 bases and J shed 1 base, with 10 bases lying between them. The CDR3 is 14 residues long. Germline V CDR1 and CDR2: SNHLY, FYNNEI. The CDR3: CASSAGLPNTEAFF. In nucleotides, the CDR3 is TGTGCCAGCAGTGCGGGACTCCCGAACACTGAAGCTTTCTTT.

The sample holds one count of this clone. V and J are TRBV2 and TRBJ1-6; 8 bases map to TRBD1. The CDR3 runs 16 residues. CDR1 is SNHLY and CDR2 is FYNNEI in the germline V gene. After removal of 0 bases from V and 7 bases from J, the junction contained 5 bases not matched to a gene. The CDR3: CASSEARTGINSPLHF. CDR3 nucleotides: TGTGCCAGCAGTGAAGCCCGGACAGGGATAAATTCACCCCTCCACTTT.

The gene calls are TRBV7-9 and TRBJ1-4, with 8 bases matching TRBD1. The CDR3 sequence is 14 residues long. The germline gives CDR1 SEHNR, CDR2 FQNEAQ (reference sequence). V was clipped by 3 bases and J by 7 bases; unmatched bases: 4. CDR3 loop: CASSFQGAGEKLFF. For the CDR3, the DNA is TGTGCCAGCAGCTTCCAGGGGGCGGGTGAAAAACTGTTTTTT.